Presented here are 31 T cell receptor beta chains from one specimen sequenced in a study of blood T cell repertoires in COVID-19. Clones were sequenced by immunoSEQ multiplex PCR, and TCRdb holds only the in-frame ones, with some missing. Of some 70,000 clones in the sample, about nine tenths are singletons; the top ten hold about 6.6%. The sample was peripheral blood. The receptors shown here come from a man between 50 and 59 years old with active COVID-19.

V usage is TRBV6-5 and J usage is TRBJ2-2; no clear D. Germline CDR1 reads MNHEY; CDR2 reads SVGAGI. Between the trimmed V and J ends, which lost 5 bases and 5 bases, there was a span of 6 bases. The length of the CDR3 is 12 residues. Here the CDR3 DNA reads TGTGCCAGCAGTCCCCCGACCGGGGAGCTGTTTTTT. It is translated as CASSPPTGELFF.

The gene calls are TRBV28 and TRBJ2-5; no definite D call. The CDR3 sequence is 16 residues long. V was clipped by 1 base and J by 1 base, with 13 bases between them. The germline CDR1 and CDR2 sequences are MDHEN and SYDVKM. CDR3 bases: TGTGCCAGCAGTTTATTAGTCAGGCGCCCCCAAGAGACCCAGTACTTC. Its protein product is CASSLLVRRPQETQYF. Based on the CDR3 plus reference TRBV28 and TRBJ2-5, the full variable domain is DVKVTQSSRYLVKRTGEKVFLECVQDMDHENMFWYRQDPGLGLRLIYFSYDVKMKEKGDIPEGYSVSREKKERFSLILESASTNQTSMYLCASSLLVRRPQETQYFGPGTRLLVL.

The chain has TRBV11-2 and TRBJ1-2; 7 bases map to TRBD1. Trimming removed 3 bases from V and 4 bases from J; junction bases left unmatched: 5. The CDR3 is made up of 14 amino acids. CDR1 is SGHAT and CDR2 is FQNNGV in the germline V gene. The CDR3 coding sequence is TGTGCCAGCAGCTTTGACAGGGAGGCCTATGGCTACACCTTC. Residues: CASSFDREAYGYTF.

The chain has TRBV9 and TRBJ2-5; 14 bases are a match to TRBD2. Trimming removed 4 bases from V and 5 bases from J; junction bases left unmatched: 4. Germline assignment: CDR1 SGDLS and CDR2 YYNGEE. This CDR3 is 15 amino acids long. In DNA, the CDR3 is TGTGCCAGCAGCCCCAGACTAGCGGGAGGGGAGACCCAGTACTTC. Amino acids: CASSPRLAGGETQYF.

The chain employs TRBV6-2 or TRBV6-3 and TRBJ2-7; TRBD1 aligns across 8 bases. V was pared by 5 bases and J by 2 bases, with 5 bases of the junction left unmatched. The CDR3 sequence is 14 residues long. CDR1 MNHEY and CDR2 SVGEGT come from the germline V gene. Here the CDR3 DNA reads TGTGCCAGCAGTCGGACAGGGCGCACCTACGAGCAGTACTTC. Its translation: CASSRTGRTYEQYF.

This clone was seen just once. The genes are TRBV29-1 and TRBJ1-4; TRBD1 might be the D (5 bases). The CDR3 is made up of 15 amino acids. Trimming left V 3 bases short and J 2 bases short, with 13 bases between. Looked up from germline, CDR1 is SQVTM and CDR2 is ANQGSEA. CDR3 residues: CSVEIPDSTNEKLFF. CDR3 DNA: TGCAGCGTTGAGATACCCGACAGCACTAATGAAAAACTGTTTTTT.

The gene calls are TRBV2 and TRBJ1-1; weak D call: TRBD1 (5 bases). Germline values: CDR1 SNHLY, CDR2 FYNNEI. Trimming took 6 bases from V and 1 from J, leaving 12 bases between them. CDR3 length: 14 residues. Written as DNA, the CDR3 is TGTGCCAGCAGGCCGGACAATACGAACACTGAAGCTTTCTTT. It is translated as CASRPDNTNTEAFF.

The chain couples TRBV4-3 to TRBJ2-6; 7 positions agree with TRBD1. In germline, CDR1 is LGHNA, CDR2 YSLEER. Trimming at V came to 4 bases and at J to 4 bases, leaving 7 bases not matched to a gene. The CDR3 totals 16 residues. Written as DNA, the CDR3 is TGCGCCAGCAGCCGCACTACAGGGGCCGGGGCCAACGTCCTGACTTTC. Its protein product is CASSRTTGAGANVLTF.

The V call is TRBV3-1 (or the pseudogene TRBV3-2), the J call TRBJ1-1; no clear D gene. This CDR3 contains 13 residues. Trimming shortened V by 2 bases and J by 1 base, and 5 bases separated the two germline ends. Germline V lookup: CDR1 LGHDT, CDR2 YNNKEL (reference sequence). The CDR3 DNA is TGTGCCAGCAGCCAAAACACGAACACTGAAGCTTTCTTT. Residues: CASSQNTNTEAFF.

The chain is built from TRBV14 and TRBJ2-3; D gene ambiguous. Per the germline V gene, CDR1 is SGHDN and CDR2 is FVKESK. The V end lost 3 bases, the J end lost 2 bases, and 3 bases lay between the germline ends. This CDR3 is 12 amino acids long. CDR3 sequence (DNA): TGTGCCAGCAGCCACTCCACAGATACGCAGTATTTT. Its translation: CASSHSTDTQYF.

The CDR3 sequence: CSVHRGGEAFF. CDR3 nucleotide sequence: TGCAGCGTTCACAGGGGTGGCGAAGCTTTCTTT. This sequence joins TRBV29-1 and TRBJ1-1, with 7 bases that match TRBD1. Trimming removed 5 bases from V and 8 bases from J; junction bases left unmatched: 5. Germline CDR1 is SQVTM and CDR2 is ANQGSEA. CDR3 size: 11 residues.

This clone was counted a single time. The V and J genes are TRBV5-6 and TRBJ1-2, with TRBD1 matching over 9 bases. Germline CDR1 reads SGHDT; CDR2 reads YYEEEE. The CDR3 covers 15 residues. The junction had 12 bases not matched to a gene; V was cut back by 6 bases and J by 6 bases. The CDR3, as DNA: TGTGCCAGCACCGGGGACAGGGTGAAAAGAAATGGCTACACCTTC. This gives the protein CASTGDRVKRNGYTF.

The chain uses TRBV6-6 and TRBJ2-1; weak D call: TRBD2 (6 bases). The CDR3 covers 15 residues. V lost 2 bases and J 2 bases, leaving 10 bases between the germline ends. Germline V gives CDR1 MNHNY, CDR2 SVGAGI (reference sequence). The CDR3 spells CASSYESGPYNEQFF. The DNA for the CDR3 is TGTGCCAGCAGTTACGAGAGCGGGCCCTACAATGAGCAGTTCTTC.

The chain has TRBV10-2 and TRBJ1-5; a weak D match, TRBD1 (6 bases). The V gene's germline CDR1 is WSHSY and CDR2 SAAADI. Trimming pared 4 bases from V and 0 bases from J, leaving 13 bases between. The CDR3 is 16 residues long. The CDR3 is CASSGSQGNSNQPQHF. The CDR3 DNA sequence: TGCGCCAGCAGTGGTTCACAGGGAAATAGCAATCAGCCCCAGCATTTT.

The V and J genes are TRBV19 and TRBJ2-7, with D perhaps matching TRBD2 (5 bases). Germline V gene sequence: CDR1 LNHDA, CDR2 SQIVND (reference sequence). The CDR3 totals 15 residues. V gave up 5 bases and J gave up 0 bases, with 14 bases separating them. The CDR3 nucleotides are TGTGCCAGTAGTGTCCCGGGATTTGCCTCCTACGAGCAGTACTTC. This sequence encodes CASSVPGFASYEQYF. Variable domain in full (rest from reference TRBV19 and TRBJ2-7): DGGITQSPKYLFRKEGQNVTLSCEQNLNHDAMYWYRQDPGQGLRLIYYSQIVNDFQKGDIAEGYSVSREKKESFPLTVTSAQKNPTAFYLCASSVPGFASYEQYFGPGTRLTVT.

The chain is built from TRBV9 and TRBJ2-3; 7 nucleotides line up with TRBD1. This CDR3 has 15 residues. The germline CDR1 and CDR2 sequences are SGDLS and YYNGEE. The J segment lost 2 bases and the V segment lost 0 bases, leaving 3 bases of the junction unmatched. The CDR3 nucleotides read TGTGCCAGCAGCGTAGGACAGGGCTACACAGATACGCAGTATTTT. It translates to CASSVGQGYTDTQYF.

CDR3 amino acids: CSVEDKRNEKLFF. Here the CDR3 DNA reads TGCAGCGTCGAGGACAAACGAAATGAAAAACTGTTTTTT. V and J are TRBV29-1 and TRBJ1-4; TRBD1 might be the D (5 bases). Trimming removed 6 bases at V and 5 bases at J, with 13 bases between. CDR1 SQVTM and CDR2 ANQGSEA come from the germline V gene. The CDR3 covers 13 residues.

This sequence joins TRBV9 and TRBJ1-2, with D maybe TRBD1 (6 bases). V was clipped by 6 bases and J by 7 bases, with 16 bases between them. CDR3 length: 13 amino acids. Germline CDR1 SGDLS, CDR2 YYNGEE. This CDR3 is CASNQGRSLGYTF. For the CDR3, the DNA is TGTGCCAGCAACCAGGGGCGATCCCTTGGCTACACCTTC.

The chain uses TRBV18 and TRBJ1-1; possible D gene TRBD1, 5 bases. Germline values: CDR1 KGHSH, CDR2 LQKENI. The V end lost 1 base, the J end lost 6 bases, and 9 bases lay between the germline ends. CDR3 length equals 13 residues. This chain's CDR3 is CASSPLDSSEAFF. CDR3 nucleotide sequence: TGTGCCAGCTCACCACTCGACAGCTCTGAAGCTTTCTTT. Using reference TRBV18 and TRBJ1-1 for the parts outside the CDR3, the full variable domain is NAGVMQNPRHLVRRRGQEARLRCSPMKGHSHVYWYRQLPEEGLKFMVYLQKENIIDESGMPKERFSAEFPKEGPSILRIQQVVRGDSAAYFCASSPLDSSEAFFGQGTRLTVV.

The chain joins TRBV6-2 or TRBV6-3 to TRBJ1-2; no definite D call. CDR3 length equals 13 residues. V lost 1 base and J lost 8, with 11 bases in between. From germline, CDR1 is MNHEY and CDR2 SVGEGT. In nucleotides, the CDR3 is TGTGCCAGCAGTTACTGGCCAGCAGGAGGCTACACCTTC. This encodes CASSYWPAGGYTF.

The rearrangement uses TRBV24-1 and TRBJ1-4; 8 nucleotides align to TRBD1. Germline V lookup: CDR1 KGHDR, CDR2 SFDVKD. Trimming removed 4 bases from V and 2 bases from J; junction bases left unmatched: 11. This CDR3 has 18 residues. Here the CDR3 reads CATSDPGTGGTTNEKLFF. CDR3 in DNA: TGTGCCACCAGTGACCCCGGGACAGGCGGTACCACTAATGAAAAACTGTTTTTT.

The chain couples TRBV28 to TRBJ2-7; TRBD1 aligns across 9 bases. CDR1 and CDR2 (germline): MDHEN, SYDVKM. The ends lost 4 bases at V and 3 bases at J; junction bases unmatched: 7. The CDR3 is 15 residues long. This CDR3 is CASSSTGTGNYEQYF. For the CDR3, the DNA is TGTGCCAGCAGTTCGACCGGGACAGGGAACTACGAGCAGTACTTC.

The rearrangement joins TRBV12-3 or TRBV12-4 to TRBJ1-1, with D perhaps TRBD1 (6 bases). Trimming stripped 2 bases from V and 7 bases from J, with 11 bases between. The CDR3 is 13 residues long. CDR3 region: CASSLQGIREAFF. CDR3 DNA sequence: TGTGCCAGCAGTTTACAGGGGATTCGTGAAGCTTTCTTT.

The chain employs TRBV19 and TRBJ2-3, with TRBD1 matching 9 bases. Germline V CDR1 and CDR2: LNHDA, SQIVND (reference sequence). CDR3 length equals 15 residues. The junction had 7 bases not matched to a gene; V was cut back by 5 bases and J by 4 bases. CDR3 sequence reads: CASSPRTGAADTQYF. The DNA of the CDR3 is TGTGCCAGTAGTCCCCGGACAGGGGCAGCAGATACGCAGTATTTT.

The gene calls are TRBV6-5 and TRBJ1-1; TRBD1 might be the D (5 bases). Germline values: CDR1 MNHEY, CDR2 SVGAGI. Trimming took off 10 bases at V and 0 bases at J, with 12 bases between the two ends. CDR3 length: 13 amino acids. CDR3 in amino acids: CATFRGMNTEAFF. The CDR3 DNA is TGTGCCACCTTTAGGGGAATGAACACTGAAGCTTTCTTT.

The count of this clone is one. V gene TRBV10-3 combines with J gene TRBJ1-1; D might be TRBD1 (5 bases). Germline CDR1 and CDR2: ENHRY and SYGVKD. V was trimmed by 4 bases and J by 2 bases, leaving 8 bases between them. The CDR3 covers 13 residues. CDR3 DNA sequence: TGTGCCATCAGTGGACAGCCCAACACTGAAGCTTTCTTT. This gives the protein CAISGQPNTEAFF.

This rearrangement joins TRBV28 to TRBJ2-7; 14 bases agree with TRBD2. V lost 6 bases to trimming and J lost 2 bases; unmatched junction nucleotides: 6. The CDR3 contains 16 residues. The germline V gene encodes CDR1 MDHEN and CDR2 SYDVKM. The CDR3 reads CASRTPGLAGAYEQYF. The CDR3 DNA reads TGTGCCAGCAGGACTCCGGGACTAGCGGGGGCCTACGAGCAGTACTTC.

The chain carries TRBV28 and TRBJ2-1; the D gene is possibly TRBD1 (5 bases). Germline values: CDR1 MDHEN, CDR2 SYDVKM. The CDR3 is made up of 17 amino acids. Trimming removed 5 bases at V and 7 bases at J, with 24 bases between. The CDR3 region is CASSQHPRQYFDNEQFF. CDR3 nucleotides: TGTGCCAGCAGTCAACATCCGAGACAGTACTTCGATAATGAGCAGTTCTTC. Based on the CDR3 plus reference TRBV28 and TRBJ2-1, the full variable domain is DVKVTQSSRYLVKRTGEKVFLECVQDMDHENMFWYRQDPGLGLRLIYFSYDVKMKEKGDIPEGYSVSREKKERFSLILESASTNQTSMYLCASSQHPRQYFDNEQFFGPGTRLTVL.

J is TRBJ2-7 and V is TRBV7-9; 7 bases map to TRBD1. This CDR3 is 15 amino acids long. J lost 0 bases, V lost 2 bases, and 4 bases had no gene match. Per germline, CDR1 SEHNR and CDR2 FQNEAQ (reference sequence). The CDR3 here is CASSLRQGASYEQYF. CDR3 sequence (DNA): TGTGCCAGCAGCTTAAGACAGGGAGCCTCCTACGAGCAGTACTTC.

The V and J genes are TRBV19 and TRBJ1-6; D is unresolved. Per the germline V gene, CDR1 is LNHDA and CDR2 is SQIVND (reference sequence). This CDR3 region has 15 residues. The V end lost 3 bases, the J end lost 7 bases, and 13 bases lay between the germline ends. CDR3 sequence: CASSIKEGRNSPLHF. The CDR3 nucleotides are TGTGCCAGTAGTATTAAAGAGGGTCGGAATTCACCCCTCCACTTT.

A single count supports this clone. V is TRBV14 and J is TRBJ2-2; 7 nucleotides match TRBD1. The CDR3 contains 16 residues. Germline V gives CDR1 SGHDN, CDR2 FVKESK. V was pared by 1 base and J by 6 bases, with 8 bases of the junction left unmatched. The CDR3 coding sequence is TGTGCCAGCAGCCAAGGACAGGGTATTTTCGCCGGGGAGCTGTTTTTT. Amino acid sequence: CASSQGQGIFAGELFF.